This T cell receptor (beta chain) was captured in a study of T-cell reconstitution after alpha-beta-depleted transplantation in children. General study findings and limits: After one year, T-cell counts and TCRbeta diversity mostly came from new T cells. At around two months after transplant, the alpha-beta T cells were reportedly derived from several hundred expanded clones that came from non-depleted graft cells. Some patients' high day-60 TCRbeta diversity was attributed to recipient cells surviving conditioning.

About this clonotype: No antigen is known for it.

Preparation of the TCRbeta library involved a method that used unique molecular identifiers. Via MiXCR, TCRdb re-called the PCR reads, giving one row per CDR3 protein. Of approximately 520,000 distinct CDR3 sequences in the sample, more than 9.5% were seen once. Trimming left V 6 bases short and J 9 bases short, with 18 bases between. The CDR3 runs 14 residues. Germline loops: CDR1 ENHRY, CDR2 SYGVKD. The chain links TRBV10-3 to TRBJ2-1; D possibly corresponds to TRBD1 (6 bases). This specimen was PBMCs, mostly from graft donor cells, taken 180 days after TCRalphabeta/CD19-depleted stem cell transplant. The sequence was collected from a female patient aged 2-15 years who had a stem cell transplant for aplastic anemia, so the T cells may come from the graft donor. CDR3: CAIRSETGISEQFF. The CDR3 bases are TGTGCCATCAGATCCGAGACAGGAATTAGTGAGCAGTTCTTC.